These 23 T cell receptor beta chains were sequenced from one sample in a study of identical twins. MiXCR was run by TCRdb on the 5' RACE reads, yielding one entry per CDR3 protein. The sample contains around 370,000 distinct CDR3 sequences, 9% to 10% of which appear only once. Sequencing input: naive T cells sorted from blood. The receptors originated from a woman between 50 and 59 years old in good health.

This clonotype occurred many times. V gene TRBV27 combines with J gene TRBJ1-4; TRBD1 might be the D (5 bases). V lost 8 bases and J 12 bases, leaving 7 bases between the germline ends. CDR3 length: 9 amino acids. CDR1 MNHEY and CDR2 SMNVEV come from the germline V gene (reference sequence). CDR3 coding DNA: TGTGCCAGCTCGGGGCAACTGTTTTTT. Its translation: CASSGQLFF.

CDR3 protein: CASNLDGYEQYF. The CDR3 nucleotides read TGTGCCAGCAACCTAGACGGCTACGAGCAGTACTTC. This sequence joins TRBV28 and TRBJ2-7; unclear D gene. V was clipped by 7 bases and J by 3 bases, with 10 bases between them. CDR3 length equals 12 residues. CDR1 is MDHEN and CDR2 is SYDVKM in the germline V gene. Combining the CDR3 with reference TRBV28 and TRBJ2-7 gives the whole variable domain DVKVTQSSRYLVKRTGEKVFLECVQDMDHENMFWYRQDPGLGLRLIYFSYDVKMKEKGDIPEGYSVSREKKERFSLILESASTNQTSMYLCASNLDGYEQYFGPGTRLTVT.

This chain joins TRBV19 and TRBJ1-5; a weak D match, TRBD1 (5 bases). Trimming took off 10 bases at V and 5 bases at J, with 18 bases between the two ends. The CDR3 extends over 14 amino acids. Germline loops: CDR1 LNHDA, CDR2 SQIVND (reference sequence). CDR3: CATRGPGIHQPQHF. In DNA form, the CDR3 reads TGTGCCACTCGGGGCCCAGGGATCCATCAGCCCCAGCATTTT.

V usage is TRBV6-5 and J usage is TRBJ1-1; possibly TRBD1 for D (6 bases). The CDR3 is 17 residues long. Trimming stripped 6 bases from V and 0 bases from J, with 20 bases between. Germline lookup yields CDR1 MNHEY and CDR2 SVGAGI. The CDR3 loop reads CASRGTGRKGMNTEAFF. The CDR3 nucleotides are TGTGCCAGCAGGGGAACAGGGAGGAAAGGGATGAACACTGAAGCTTTCTTT.

V and J are TRBV15 and TRBJ2-2; 11 bases agree with TRBD2. The V gene end was trimmed by 0 bases and the J gene end by 3 bases; junction bases not matched to a gene: 6. There are 18 residues in the CDR3. Germline CDR1 and CDR2: LNHNV and YYDKDF (reference sequence). The CDR3 region is CATSRDFSGRADTGELFF. The CDR3 coding sequence is TGTGCCACCAGCAGAGATTTTAGCGGGAGGGCCGACACCGGGGAGCTGTTTTTT.

A few counts support this clonotype. This chain uses TRBV3-1 with TRBJ1-5; 9 nucleotides agree with TRBD1. V lost 4 bases and J lost 5; bases outside the gene matches: 3. CDR1 and CDR2 (germline): LGHDT, YNNKEL (reference sequence). The CDR3 contains 14 residues. The CDR3 loop reads CASSPGQGDQPQHF. CDR3 bases: TGTGCCAGCAGCCCGGGACAGGGTGATCAGCCCCAGCATTTT.

This clonotype showed up just a few times. The gene calls are TRBV9 and TRBJ2-3; D is uncertain. Trimming shortened V by 2 bases and J by 2 bases, and 15 bases separated the two germline ends. Looked up from germline, CDR1 is SGDLS and CDR2 is YYNGEE. CDR3 length equals 16 residues. CDR3 residues: CASSVNSHGPTDTQYF. The CDR3 region has the DNA TGTGCCAGCAGCGTCAACTCACACGGCCCCACAGATACGCAGTATTTT.

This clonotype was recorded at least ten times. V gene TRBV10-3 combines with J gene TRBJ1-2; D is perhaps TRBD1 (6 bases). The CDR3 runs 13 residues. In germline, CDR1 is ENHRY, CDR2 SYGVKD. Trimming took off 4 bases at V and 4 bases at J, with 10 bases between the two ends. This CDR3 is CAISGGGSYGYTF. DNA of the CDR3: TGTGCCATCAGTGGAGGGGGGTCCTATGGCTACACCTTC.

This clonotype has only a few counts. V and J are TRBV20-1 and TRBJ2-7, with TRBD1 identical over 7 bases. In germline, CDR1 is DFQATT, CDR2 SNEGSKA (reference sequence). The CDR3 sequence is 12 residues long. V shed 3 bases and J 4 bases; nucleotides not matched to a gene: 3. CDR3: CSASQGEYEQYF. The CDR3 coding sequence is TGCAGTGCTAGCCAGGGGGAATACGAGCAGTACTTC.

The chain has TRBV29-1 and TRBJ1-6; a weak D match, TRBD1 (5 bases). The CDR3 covers 12 residues. The ends were cut back, 5 bases at V and 7 bases at J, with 9 bases in the middle. CDR1 is SQVTM and CDR2 is ANQGSEA in the germline V gene. The CDR3 loop is CSVTEGNSPLHF. CDR3 nucleotides: TGCAGCGTTACGGAGGGGAATTCACCCCTCCACTTT.

This clonotype was counted at least ten times. The chain employs TRBV12-3 or TRBV12-4 and TRBJ1-1; maybe TRBD1 (6 bases). The germline V and J ends were trimmed by 4 bases and 4 bases, with 13 bases remaining between them. This CDR3 comprises 14 residues. CDR3 sequence: CASSSGGFGTEAFF. DNA of the CDR3: TGTGCCAGCAGTTCGGGGGGCTTTGGCACTGAAGCTTTCTTT.

This clonotype showed up just a few times. The chain has TRBV20-1 and TRBJ2-1; D perhaps matches TRBD2 (6 bases). V was clipped by 2 bases and J by 2 bases, with 7 bases between them. CDR3 length: 13 residues. Per germline, CDR1 DFQATT and CDR2 SNEGSKA (reference sequence). CDR3 bases: TGCAGTGCTAGAAGGGAGGCCTACAATGAGCAGTTCTTC. Protein product: CSARREAYNEQFF.

This clonotype was seen many times. The chain employs TRBV12-3 or TRBV12-4 and TRBJ2-7; D may be TRBD1 (6 bases). V dropped 6 bases and J dropped 3 bases, with 12 bases sitting between them. This CDR3 has 13 amino acids. The CDR3 loop reads CASSSGQLYEQYF. DNA for the CDR3: TGTGCCAGCAGCTCTGGACAGCTCTACGAGCAGTACTTC.

This clonotype was found many times. The chain links TRBV4-2 to TRBJ2-5, with D possibly TRBD2 on 5 matching bases. The CDR3 is 16 residues long. V was shortened by 0 bases and J by 0 bases, with 11 bases between the two germline ends. Germline V gene data show CDR1 as LGHNA and CDR2 as YNFKEQ. In nucleotides, the CDR3 is TGTGCCAGCAGCCAAGATTCATCCGGGAACCAAGAGACCCAGTACTTC. Its protein product is CASSQDSSGNQETQYF.

This clonotype has just a few counts. The chain links TRBV27 to TRBJ2-7, with D maybe TRBD1 (6 bases). This CDR3 contains 14 residues. From germline, CDR1 is MNHEY and CDR2 SMNVEV (reference sequence). Between the trimmed V and J ends, which lost 2 bases and 3 bases, there was a span of 11 bases. The CDR3 protein is CASSLAAQGYEQYF. The CDR3, as DNA: TGTGCCAGCAGTTTAGCCGCACAGGGCTACGAGCAGTACTTC.

The chain is built from TRBV3-1 and TRBJ2-7, with D possibly matching TRBD1 (5 bases). Germline CDR1 LGHDT, CDR2 YNNKEL (reference sequence). Trimming pared 3 bases from V and 0 bases from J, leaving 18 bases between. This CDR3 is 17 amino acids long. In nucleotides, the CDR3 is TGTGCCAGCAGCCATCCCATGACAGACCCTAGCTCCTACGAGCAGTACTTC. It encodes CASSHPMTDPSSYEQYF.

This chain connects TRBV24-1 to TRBJ1-1; TRBD1 agrees at 7 bases. The CDR3 is made up of 13 amino acids. The trim removed 10 bases at V and 3 bases at J, leaving 7 bases unmatched. Germline assignment: CDR1 KGHDR and CDR2 SFDVKD. CDR3 sequence: CATRDRADTEAFF. CDR3 sequence (DNA): TGTGCCACTCGAGACAGGGCGGACACTGAAGCTTTCTTT.

This clonotype was recorded a few times. The rearrangement uses TRBV6-5 and TRBJ2-5; D may be TRBD1 (5 bases). The CDR3 contains 12 residues. Trimming stripped 2 bases from V and 9 bases from J, with 10 bases between. Germline V lookup: CDR1 MNHEY, CDR2 SVGAGI. In DNA, the CDR3 is TGTGCCAGCAGTTACGCAGGGCAGGCCCAGTACTTC. Translated: CASSYAGQAQYF.

This clonotype was seen ten or more times. This chain joins TRBV12-3 or TRBV12-4 and TRBJ1-2; D ambiguous. This CDR3 has 14 residues. Trimming pared 5 bases from V and 0 bases from J, leaving 10 bases between. CDR3: CASSIAGANYGYTF. The CDR3 DNA reads TGTGCCAGCAGTATCGCCGGGGCTAACTATGGCTACACCTTC.

This clonotype was counted ten times or more. The chain recombines TRBV28 with TRBJ2-1; D is possibly TRBD2 (6 bases). Germline V CDR1 and CDR2: MDHEN, SYDVKM. V was shortened by 6 bases and J by 9 bases, with 21 bases between the two germline ends. The CDR3 extends over 15 amino acids. The CDR3 region has the DNA TGTGCCAGCAGCCACGGGGTACGGGGGAGCGGTGAGCAGTTCTTC. Its protein product is CASSHGVRGSGEQFF.

In this sample, this clonotype turned up a few times. The gene calls are TRBV20-1 and TRBJ1-1; unclear D gene. The CDR3 has 11 residues. The germline CDR1 and CDR2 sequences are DFQATT and SNEGSKA (reference sequence). V lost 5 bases, J lost 4 bases, and 8 bases lay in between. The CDR3 DNA sequence: TGCAGTGCTTACGGTCCCACTGAAGCTTTCTTT. The encoded protein is CSAYGPTEAFF.

The rearrangement joins TRBV10-3 to TRBJ2-7, with a weak D call TRBD2 (5 bases). Germline V gene lookup returns CDR1 ENHRY and CDR2 SYGVKD. V was pared by 3 bases and J by 3 bases, with 15 bases between. This CDR3 has 15 residues. The CDR3 sequence is CAISESGSALYEQYF. In DNA, the CDR3 is TGTGCCATCAGTGAAAGTGGGAGCGCTCTCTACGAGCAGTACTTC.

This clonotype was observed at least ten times. The chain has TRBV29-1 and TRBJ2-3; D is perhaps TRBD1 or TRBD2 (5 bases each). The V and J ends lost 3 bases and 7 bases respectively, with 11 bases between them. This CDR3 is 12 amino acids long. CDR1 and CDR2 from the germline V gene are SQVTM and ANQGSEA. CDR3 nucleotides: TGCAGCGTTGACGGGGCCATAAATACGCAGTATTTT. This sequence encodes CSVDGAINTQYF.